This T cell receptor (beta chain) was captured in a study of molecular identifiers for immune sequencing clone quantification. TCRdb used MiXCR to reprocess the PCR reads, holding one entry per CDR3 protein. The profile shows around 460,000 distinct CDR3 sequences, about 25% of them singletons. As concerns this clonotype: A much more abundant neighbour one base away suggests this may be a read error.

The CDR3 runs 17 residues. The trim removed 1 base at V and 4 bases at J, leaving 12 bases unmatched. The V gene's germline CDR1 is SNHLY and CDR2 FYNNEI. Sequencing used naive CD8+ T cells from blood, with Jurkat cell RNA spiked in. As to subset: FACS-sorted CD8+CD4-CCR7+CD45RA+ naive T cells. The V and J genes are TRBV2 and TRBJ2-7; 8 nucleotides align to TRBD1. This receptor was taken from a human donor in good health. Some libraries in this study had Jurkat cell RNA spiked in. The CDR3 reads CASSEVLPGGGFYEQYF. The DNA for the CDR3 is TGTGCCAGCAGTGAAGTGCTTCCAGGGGGCGGCTTTTACGAGCAGTACTTC.